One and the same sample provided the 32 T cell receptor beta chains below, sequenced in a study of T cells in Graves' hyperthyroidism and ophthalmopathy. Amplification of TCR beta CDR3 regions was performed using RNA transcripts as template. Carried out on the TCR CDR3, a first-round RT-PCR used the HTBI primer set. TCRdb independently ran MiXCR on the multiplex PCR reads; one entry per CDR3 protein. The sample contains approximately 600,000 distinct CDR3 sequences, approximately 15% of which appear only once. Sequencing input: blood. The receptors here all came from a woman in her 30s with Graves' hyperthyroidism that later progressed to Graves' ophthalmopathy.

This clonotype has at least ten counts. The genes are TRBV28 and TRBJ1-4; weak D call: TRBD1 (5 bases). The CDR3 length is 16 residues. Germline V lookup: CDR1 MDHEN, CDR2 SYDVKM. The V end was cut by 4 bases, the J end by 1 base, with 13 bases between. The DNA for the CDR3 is TGTGCCAGCAGTTCCCTCGTTAGGGGAACTAATGAAAAACTGTTTTTT. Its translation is CASSSLVRGTNEKLFF.

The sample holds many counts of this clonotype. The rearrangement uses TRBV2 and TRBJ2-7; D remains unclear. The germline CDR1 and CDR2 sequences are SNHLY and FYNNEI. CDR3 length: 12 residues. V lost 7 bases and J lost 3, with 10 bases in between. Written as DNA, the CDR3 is TGTGCCAGCATGGTCTCCTACTACGAGCAGTACTTC. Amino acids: CASMVSYYEQYF.

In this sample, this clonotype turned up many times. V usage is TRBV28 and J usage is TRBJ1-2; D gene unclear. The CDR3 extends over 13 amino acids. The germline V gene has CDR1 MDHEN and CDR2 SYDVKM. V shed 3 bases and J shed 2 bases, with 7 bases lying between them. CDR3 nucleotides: TGTGCCAGCAGTTTGGGGTCGAACTATGGCTACACCTTC. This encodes CASSLGSNYGYTF.

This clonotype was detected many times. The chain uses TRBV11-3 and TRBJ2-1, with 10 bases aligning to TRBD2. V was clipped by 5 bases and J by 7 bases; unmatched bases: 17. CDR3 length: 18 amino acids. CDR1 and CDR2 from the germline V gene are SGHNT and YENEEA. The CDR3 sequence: CASSRIKMGLAGDNEQFF. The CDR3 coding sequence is TGTGCCAGCAGCCGAATCAAAATGGGGCTAGCGGGAGATAATGAGCAGTTCTTC.

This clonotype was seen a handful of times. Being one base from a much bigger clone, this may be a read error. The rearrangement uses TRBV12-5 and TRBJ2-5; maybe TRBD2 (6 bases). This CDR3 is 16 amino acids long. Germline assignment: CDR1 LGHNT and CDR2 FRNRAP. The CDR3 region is CASGLNLEGMGESQYF. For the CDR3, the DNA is TGTGCTAGTGGTTTGAATTTGGAGGGGATGGGAGAGAGCCAGTACTTC. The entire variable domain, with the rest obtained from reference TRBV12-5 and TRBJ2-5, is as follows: DARVTQTPRHKVTEMGQEVTMRCQPILGHNTVFWYRQTMMQGLELLAYFRNRAPLDDSGMPKDRFSAEMPDATLATLKIQPSEPRDSAVYFCASGLNLEGMGESQYFGPGTRLLVL.

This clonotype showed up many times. CDR3 protein: CAITGTGGAFNYGYTF. The CDR3 DNA sequence: TGTGCCATCACCGGGACAGGGGGCGCCTTTAACTATGGCTACACCTTC. This chain links TRBV10-3 with TRBJ1-2; 12 nucleotides align to TRBD1. Germline CDR1 ENHRY, CDR2 SYGVKD. Unmatched junction bases numbered 7, after V lost 7 bases and J lost 1 base. The CDR3 covers 16 residues.

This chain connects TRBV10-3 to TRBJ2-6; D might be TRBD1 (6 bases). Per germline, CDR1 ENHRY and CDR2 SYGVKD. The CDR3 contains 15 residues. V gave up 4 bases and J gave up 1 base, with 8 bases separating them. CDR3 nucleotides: TGTGCCATCAGTGGGGACATGTCTGGGGCCAACGTCCTGACTTTC. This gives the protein CAISGDMSGANVLTF.

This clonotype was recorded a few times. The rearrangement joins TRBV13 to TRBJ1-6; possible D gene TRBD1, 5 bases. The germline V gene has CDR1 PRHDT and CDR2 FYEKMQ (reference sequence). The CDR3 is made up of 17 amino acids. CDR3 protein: CANPPGRWSSYNSPLHF. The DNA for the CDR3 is TGTGCGAATCCCCCGGGACGGTGGAGCTCCTATAATTCACCCCTCCACTTT.

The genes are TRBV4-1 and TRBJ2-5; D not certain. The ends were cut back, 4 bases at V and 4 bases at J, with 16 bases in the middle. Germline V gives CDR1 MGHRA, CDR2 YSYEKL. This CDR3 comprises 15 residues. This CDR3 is CASSPSLVKRETQYF. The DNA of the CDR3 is TGCGCCAGCAGCCCTAGTTTGGTCAAGCGAGAGACCCAGTACTTC.

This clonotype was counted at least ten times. The CDR3 sequence: CAWSTNLGAGETQYF. CDR3 nucleotide sequence: TGTGCCTGGAGTACAAACCTGGGGGCTGGCGAGACCCAGTACTTC. The chain combines TRBV30 with TRBJ2-5; perhaps TRBD1 as D (6 bases). V dropped 2 bases and J dropped 5 bases, with 18 bases sitting between them. This CDR3 region has 15 residues. Germline V gene lookup returns CDR1 GTSNPN and CDR2 SVGIG (reference sequence).

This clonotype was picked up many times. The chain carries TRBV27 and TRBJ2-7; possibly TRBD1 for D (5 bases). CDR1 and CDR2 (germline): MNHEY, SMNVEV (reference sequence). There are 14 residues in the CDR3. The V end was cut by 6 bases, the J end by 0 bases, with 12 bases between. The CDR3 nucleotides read TGTGCCAGCAGCGCCCATGGGGCCTCCTACGAGCAGTACTTC. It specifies CASSAHGASYEQYF.

In DNA, the CDR3 is TGTGCCAGCAGCTTAGCTAGCGGAACCGGAGAGCAGTACTTC. This gives the protein CASSLASGTGEQYF. V gene TRBV7-9 combines with J gene TRBJ2-7, with a tentative D call TRBD2 (6 bases). Germline CDR1 SEHNR, CDR2 FQNEAQ (reference sequence). V lost 0 bases and J lost 7, with 13 bases in between. This CDR3 is built from 14 residues.

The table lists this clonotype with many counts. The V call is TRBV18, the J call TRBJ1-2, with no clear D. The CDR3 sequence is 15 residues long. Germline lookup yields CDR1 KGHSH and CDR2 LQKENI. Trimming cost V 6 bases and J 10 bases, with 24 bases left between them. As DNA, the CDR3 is TGTGCCAGCTCCGTCCAAACCACCACGGCGGCCTACTACACCTTC. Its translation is CASSVQTTTAAYYTF.

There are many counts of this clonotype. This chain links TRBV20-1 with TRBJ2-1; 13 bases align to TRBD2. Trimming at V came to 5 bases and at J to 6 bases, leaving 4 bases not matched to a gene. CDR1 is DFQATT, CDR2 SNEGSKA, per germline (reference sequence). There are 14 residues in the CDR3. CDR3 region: CSAAGLAGINEQFF. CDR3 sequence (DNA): TGCAGTGCTGCGGGACTAGCGGGGATCAATGAGCAGTTCTTC.

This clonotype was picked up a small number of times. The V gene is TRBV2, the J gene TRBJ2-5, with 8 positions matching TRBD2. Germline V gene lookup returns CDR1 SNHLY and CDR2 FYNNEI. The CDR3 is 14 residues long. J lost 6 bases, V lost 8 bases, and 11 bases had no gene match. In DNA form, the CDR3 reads TGTGCCAGCCTGGGCGGGAGGACGGAGAAGACCCAGTACTTC. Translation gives CASLGGRTEKTQYF.

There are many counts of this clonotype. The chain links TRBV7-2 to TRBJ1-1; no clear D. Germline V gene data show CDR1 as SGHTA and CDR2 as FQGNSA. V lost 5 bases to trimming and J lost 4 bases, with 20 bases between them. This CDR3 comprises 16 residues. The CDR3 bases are TGTGCCAGCAGCCCGAATGAGCCCCTGTGGGGCACTGAAGCTTTCTTT. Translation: CASSPNEPLWGTEAFF.

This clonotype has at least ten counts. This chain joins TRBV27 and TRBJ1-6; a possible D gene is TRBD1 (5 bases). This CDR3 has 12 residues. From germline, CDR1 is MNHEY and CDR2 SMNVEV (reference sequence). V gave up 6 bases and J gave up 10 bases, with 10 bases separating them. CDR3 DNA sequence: TGTGCCAGCAGCCTCCGGGGGTCACCCCTCCACTTT. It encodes CASSLRGSPLHF.

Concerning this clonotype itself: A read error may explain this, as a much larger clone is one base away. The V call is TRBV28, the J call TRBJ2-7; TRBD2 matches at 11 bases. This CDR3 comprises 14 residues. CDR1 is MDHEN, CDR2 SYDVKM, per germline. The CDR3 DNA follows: TGTGCCGGCAGCCACCGGGGACTAGCGGACGAGCAGTACTTC. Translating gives CAGSHRGLADEQYF.

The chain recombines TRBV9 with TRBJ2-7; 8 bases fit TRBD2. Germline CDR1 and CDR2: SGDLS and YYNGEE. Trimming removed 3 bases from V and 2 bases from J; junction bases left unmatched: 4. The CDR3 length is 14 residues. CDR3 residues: CASSATSGAYEQYF. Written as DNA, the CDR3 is TGTGCCAGCAGCGCAACTAGCGGAGCCTACGAGCAGTACTTC.

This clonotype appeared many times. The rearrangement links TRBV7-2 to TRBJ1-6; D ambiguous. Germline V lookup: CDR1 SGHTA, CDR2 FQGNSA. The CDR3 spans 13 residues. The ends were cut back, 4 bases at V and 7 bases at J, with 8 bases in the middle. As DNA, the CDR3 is TGTGCCAGCAGCTGGGCCGGGAATTCACCCCTCCACTTT. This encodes CASSWAGNSPLHF.

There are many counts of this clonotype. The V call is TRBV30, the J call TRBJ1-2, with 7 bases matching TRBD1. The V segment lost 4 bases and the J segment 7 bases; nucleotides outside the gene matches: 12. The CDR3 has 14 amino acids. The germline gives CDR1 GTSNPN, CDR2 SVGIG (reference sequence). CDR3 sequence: CAWNQWQGGSGYTF. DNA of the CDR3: TGTGCCTGGAATCAATGGCAGGGGGGTAGTGGCTACACCTTC.

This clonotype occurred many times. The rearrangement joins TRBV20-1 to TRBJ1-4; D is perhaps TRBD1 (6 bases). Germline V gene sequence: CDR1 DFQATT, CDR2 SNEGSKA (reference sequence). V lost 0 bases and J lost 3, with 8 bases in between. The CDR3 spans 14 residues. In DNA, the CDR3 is TGCAGTGCTAGAGATCAGGGGTCTAATGAAAAACTGTTTTTT. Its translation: CSARDQGSNEKLFF.

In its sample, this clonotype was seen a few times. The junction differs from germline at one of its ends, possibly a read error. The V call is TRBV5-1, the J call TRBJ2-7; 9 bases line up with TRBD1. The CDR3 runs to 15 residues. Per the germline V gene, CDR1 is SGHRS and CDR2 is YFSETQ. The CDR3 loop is CAGSLEPGTGNEQYF. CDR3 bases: TGCGCCGGCAGCTTGGAACCCGGGACAGGGAACGAGCAGTACTTC.

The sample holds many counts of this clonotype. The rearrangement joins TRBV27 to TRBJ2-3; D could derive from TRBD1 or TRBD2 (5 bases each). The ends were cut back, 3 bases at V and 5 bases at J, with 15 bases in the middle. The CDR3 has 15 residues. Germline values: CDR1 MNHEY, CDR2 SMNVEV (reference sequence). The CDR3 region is CASSLGTGEVDTQYF. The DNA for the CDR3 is TGTGCCAGCAGTTTGGGGACCGGCGAAGTAGATACGCAGTATTTT.

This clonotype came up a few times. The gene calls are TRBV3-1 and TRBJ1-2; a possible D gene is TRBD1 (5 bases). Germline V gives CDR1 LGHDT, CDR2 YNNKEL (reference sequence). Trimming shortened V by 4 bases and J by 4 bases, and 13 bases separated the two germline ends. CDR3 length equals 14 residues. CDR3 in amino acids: CASSPLRDSYGYTF. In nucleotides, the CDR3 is TGTGCCAGCAGCCCCCTCCGAGACAGCTATGGCTACACCTTC.

CDR3 sequence reads: CASSLDPAVGEQFF. The DNA for the CDR3 is TGTGCCAGCAGTTTAGATCCGGCCGTCGGAGAGCAGTTCTTC. The rearrangement joins TRBV12-3 or TRBV12-4 to TRBJ2-1; D not certain. CDR3 size: 14 residues. Deletions cut 1 base from V and 10 bases from J, with 14 bases between.

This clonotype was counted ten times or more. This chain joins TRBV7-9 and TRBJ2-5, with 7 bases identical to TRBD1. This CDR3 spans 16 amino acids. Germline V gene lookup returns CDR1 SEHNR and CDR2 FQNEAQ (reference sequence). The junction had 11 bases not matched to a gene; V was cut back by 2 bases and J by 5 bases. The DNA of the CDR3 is TGTGCCAGCAGCTTACCAGACAGGGAGTACGGTGAGACCCAGTACTTC. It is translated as CASSLPDREYGETQYF. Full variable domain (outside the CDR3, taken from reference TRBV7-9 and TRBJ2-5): DTGVSQNPRHKITKRGQNVTFRCDPISEHNRLYWYRQTLGQGPEFLTYFQNEAQLEKSRLLSDRFSAERPKGSFSTLEIQRTEQGDSAMYLCASSLPDREYGETQYFGPGTRLLVL.

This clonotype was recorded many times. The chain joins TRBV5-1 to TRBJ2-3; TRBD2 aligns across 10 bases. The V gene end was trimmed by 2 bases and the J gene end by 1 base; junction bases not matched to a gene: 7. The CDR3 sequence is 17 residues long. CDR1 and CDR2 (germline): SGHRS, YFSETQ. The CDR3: CASSLGSGTSGTDTQYF. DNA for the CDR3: TGCGCCAGCAGCTTAGGATCCGGGACTAGCGGCACAGATACGCAGTATTTT.

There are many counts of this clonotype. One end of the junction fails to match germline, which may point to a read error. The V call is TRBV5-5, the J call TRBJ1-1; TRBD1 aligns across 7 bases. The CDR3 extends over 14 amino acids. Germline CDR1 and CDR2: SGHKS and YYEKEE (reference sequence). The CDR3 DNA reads TGTGCCAGCAACTTGGACAGGTTGAACACTGAAGCTTTCTTT. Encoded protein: CASNLDRLNTEAFF.

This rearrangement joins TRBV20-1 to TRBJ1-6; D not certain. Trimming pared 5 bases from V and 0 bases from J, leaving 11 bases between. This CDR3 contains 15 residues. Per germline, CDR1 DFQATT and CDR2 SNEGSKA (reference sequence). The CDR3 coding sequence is TGCAGTGCTCCCCACACGAGCTCCTATAATTCACCCCTCCACTTT. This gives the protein CSAPHTSSYNSPLHF.

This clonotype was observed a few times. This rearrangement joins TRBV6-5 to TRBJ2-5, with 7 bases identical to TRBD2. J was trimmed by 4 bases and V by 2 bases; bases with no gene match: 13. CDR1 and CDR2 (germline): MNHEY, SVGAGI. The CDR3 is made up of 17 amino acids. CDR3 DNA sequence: TGTGCCAGCAGTTACGGGTTGGGGGGGAGTGTGGGAGAGACCCAGTACTTC. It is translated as CASSYGLGGSVGETQYF.

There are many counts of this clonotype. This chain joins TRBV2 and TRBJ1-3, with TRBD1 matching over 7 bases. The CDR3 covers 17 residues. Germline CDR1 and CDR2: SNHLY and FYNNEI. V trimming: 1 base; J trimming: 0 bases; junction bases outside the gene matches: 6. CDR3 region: CASSEERTGLSGNTIYF. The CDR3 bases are TGTGCCAGCAGTGAAGAAAGGACAGGCCTCTCTGGAAACACCATATATTTT.